Following are 2 T cell receptor beta chains from one sample sequenced in a study of naive and memory T cell subsets. The beta constant-region primer was an equimolar mix of two oligonucleotides covering TRBC1 and TRBC2. TCRdb re-analysed the UMI-ligation and nested PCR reads in MiXCR, keeping a single row per CDR3 protein. The data contain 120,000 to 150,000 distinct CDR3 sequences, more than 15% of them singletons. The specimen was naive CD4+ T cells from blood. These TCRs come from a human donor in good health.

This clonotype was seen a handful of times. The chain uses TRBV28 and TRBJ2-2, with D unclear. Germline values: CDR1 MDHEN, CDR2 SYDVKM. The CDR3 has 13 amino acids. V lost 7 bases and J 1 base, leaving 7 bases between the germline ends. CDR3 region: CASTNKNTGELFF. The CDR3 region has the DNA TGTGCCAGCACAAACAAGAACACCGGGGAGCTGTTTTTT.

The V gene is TRBV2, the J gene TRBJ2-2; TRBD2 might be the D (6 bases). The CDR3 runs 14 residues. Germline CDR1 is SNHLY and CDR2 is FYNNEI. V gave up 6 bases and J gave up 1 base, with 9 bases separating them. The CDR3 here is CASRGGMNTGELFF. The CDR3 DNA sequence: TGTGCCAGCAGAGGAGGGATGAACACCGGGGAGCTGTTTTTT.